This passage covers 32 T cell receptor beta chains from one sample sequenced in a study of cytomegalovirus exposure and HLA in healthy donors. Amplification used 60 Vbeta primers and 13 Jbeta primers. Data came from immunoSEQ multiplex PCR; TCRdb stores just in-frame clones and leaves some out. This sample carries about 180,000 clones, around 80% of them seen once, and the ten largest clones take roughly 1.4%. Sequencing used PBMCs. These TCRs come from a woman in her twenties or thirties in good health and CMV-seropositive.

CDR3 sequence: CAWATGPTNEKLFF. The CDR3 bases are TGTGCCTGGGCGACAGGCCCAACTAATGAAAAACTGTTTTTT. The rearrangement uses TRBV30 and TRBJ1-4, with D possibly matching TRBD1 (6 bases). V gave up 5 bases and J gave up 0 bases, with 10 bases separating them. This CDR3 is 14 amino acids long. Germline V gene sequence: CDR1 GTSNPN, CDR2 SVGIG (reference sequence).

This chain uses TRBV30 with TRBJ2-1; 13 nucleotides line up with TRBD2. The CDR3 contains 18 residues. Unmatched junction bases numbered 10, after V lost 4 bases and J lost 1 base. Germline values: CDR1 GTSNPN, CDR2 SVGIG (reference sequence). The DNA for the CDR3 is TGTGCCTGGACTGCCGGGACTAGCGGGGCTAGATCCTACAATGAGCAGTTCTTC. This sequence encodes CAWTAGTSGARSYNEQFF.

The chain joins TRBV9 to TRBJ2-6; tentative D call: TRBD1 (7 bases). The CDR3 totals 14 residues. With 7 bases removed from V and 4 bases from J, the gap between germline ends came to 12 bases. Germline values: CDR1 SGDLS, CDR2 YYNGEE. As DNA, the CDR3 is TGTGCCAGCCGGGGGACAGCGGGGGCCAACGTCCTGACTTTC. It yields the protein CASRGTAGANVLTF.

The chain's CDR3 is CAITLTGTGGLTEAFF. The CDR3 coding sequence is TGTGCCATCACCTTAACCGGGACAGGGGGCCTCACTGAAGCTTTCTTT. The rearrangement uses TRBV10-3 and TRBJ1-1; 12 bases line up with TRBD1. Germline CDR1 is ENHRY and CDR2 is SYGVKD. This CDR3 is built from 16 residues. Trimming cost V 7 bases and J 4 bases; bases outside gene matches: 10.

This chain joins TRBV29-1 and TRBJ2-7, with 9 bases aligning to TRBD1. The CDR3 is 14 residues long. V shed 4 bases, J shed 3 bases, and the junction held 7 bases outside the gene matches. Germline CDR1 and CDR2: SQVTM and ANQGSEA. The CDR3 bases are TGCAGCGTTGCTTTGGGACAGGGAGTCTACGAGCAGTACTTC. This codes for CSVALGQGVYEQYF.

The V gene is TRBV6-1, the J gene TRBJ2-2; tentatively, D is TRBD2 (5 bases). There are 15 residues in the CDR3. The V gene's germline CDR1 is MNHNS and CDR2 SASEGT. Trimming took 8 bases from V and 0 from J, leaving 13 bases between them. CDR3 sequence reads: CASVEGDTNTGELFF. CDR3 sequence (DNA): TGTGCCAGCGTTGAGGGAGATACGAACACCGGGGAGCTGTTTTTT.

The V gene is TRBV6-5, the J gene TRBJ2-5; 12 nucleotides match TRBD2. V shed 7 bases and J 5 bases; nucleotides not matched to a gene: 5. Per the germline V gene, CDR1 is MNHEY and CDR2 is SVGAGI. CDR3 size: 14 residues. The CDR3 reads CASIPLAGGETQYF. In DNA, the CDR3 is TGTGCCAGCATTCCTCTAGCGGGAGGGGAGACCCAGTACTTC.

The sample holds a few counts of this clone. V is TRBV29-1 and J is TRBJ2-5; 8 bases are a match to TRBD1. Germline CDR1 SQVTM, CDR2 ANQGSEA. The length of the CDR3 is 13 residues. V lost 8 bases, J lost 5 bases, and 10 bases stayed unmatched. The CDR3 nucleotides read TGCAGCTTCGGACAGGGCGGTTGGGAGACCCAGTACTTC. As protein: CSFGQGGWETQYF.

This clone showed up just a few times. The chain couples TRBV5-1 to TRBJ2-7; possibly TRBD1 for D (5 bases). CDR3 length equals 17 residues. V lost 1 base, J lost 0 bases, and 17 bases lay in between. Germline lookup yields CDR1 SGHRS and CDR2 YFSETQ. As DNA, the CDR3 is TGCGCCAGCAGCTTGAGGACCCAGGGTGGGATCTCCTACGAGCAGTACTTC. This translates into CASSLRTQGGISYEQYF.

Notes on this clone: The junction differs from germline at one of its ends, possibly a read error. The J gene is TRBJ2-4, the V gene TRBV6-1, with D unclear. The CDR3 covers 13 residues. Germline V lookup: CDR1 MNHNS, CDR2 SASEGT. CDR3 coding DNA: TGTGCCAGCATCTCTGTAGCCAAAAACATTCGGTACTTC. It yields the protein CASISVAKNIRYF.

This chain connects TRBV5-1 to TRBJ1-2; 10 positions match TRBD1. The junction had 15 bases not matched to a gene; V was cut back by 5 bases and J by 2 bases. Germline lookup yields CDR1 SGHRS and CDR2 YFSETQ. The CDR3 totals 18 residues. The CDR3 nucleotides read TGCGCCAGCAGTCATTTGGGGACAGGGGTCACTATGAACTATGGCTACACCTTC. Protein: CASSHLGTGVTMNYGYTF.

The rearrangement links TRBV5-4 to TRBJ2-7, with D tentatively TRBD2 (5 bases). This CDR3 has 14 amino acids. The V end was cut by 2 bases, the J end by 5 bases, with 14 bases between. Germline V CDR1 and CDR2: SGHNT, YYREEE (reference sequence). DNA for the CDR3: TGTGCCAGCAGCTTAGGCCCCTTGGAGGACGAGCAGTACTTC. This sequence encodes CASSLGPLEDEQYF.

This sequence joins TRBV10-1 and TRBJ2-5; D not resolved. Germline V gives CDR1 WNHNN, CDR2 SYGVQD (reference sequence). V shed 0 bases and J shed 7 bases, with 3 bases lying between them. This CDR3 is built from 11 residues. CDR3 in DNA: TGCGCCAGCAGTGAGTCCGGGACCCAGTACTTC. Residues: CASSESGTQYF.

The CDR3 sequence is CASSLWGAQETQYF. For the CDR3, the DNA is TGCGCCAGCAGCCTCTGGGGAGCCCAAGAGACCCAGTACTTC. The rearrangement links TRBV4-3 to TRBJ2-5, with D possibly being TRBD2 (5 bases). Per germline, CDR1 LGHNA and CDR2 YSLEER. The CDR3 is 14 amino acids. Trimming cost V 4 bases and J 1 base, with 10 bases left between them.

The chain employs TRBV14 and TRBJ2-5; a possible D gene is TRBD2 (6 bases). Germline V gene lookup returns CDR1 SGHDN and CDR2 FVKESK. This CDR3 spans 13 amino acids. Deletions cut 6 bases from V and 5 bases from J, with 13 bases between. CDR3: CASSQLGRETQYF. Written as DNA, the CDR3 is TGTGCCAGCAGTCAACTAGGGAGGGAGACCCAGTACTTC.

V usage is TRBV6-4 and J usage is TRBJ2-3, with 12 bases lining up with TRBD2. V shed 7 bases, J shed 6 bases, and the junction held 5 bases outside the gene matches. CDR1 and CDR2 (germline): MRHNA, SNTAGT. CDR3 length equals 14 residues. CDR3 residues: CASTWTSGTDTQYF. DNA of the CDR3: TGTGCCAGCACCTGGACTAGCGGGACGGATACGCAGTATTTT.

The rearrangement uses TRBV4-3 and TRBJ2-3; D is possibly TRBD1 (6 bases). This CDR3 spans 14 amino acids. Germline V gene lookup returns CDR1 LGHNA and CDR2 YSLEER. The V end was cut by 0 bases, the J end by 10 bases, with 14 bases between. The CDR3 reads CASSQDRPGAAQYF. The CDR3 DNA follows: TGCGCCAGCAGCCAAGATCGTCCAGGGGCAGCGCAGTATTTT.

In its sample, this clone was seen a few times. CDR3 in DNA: TGCGCCAGCAGCCAAGAGTTTCGGGGGGCGGACTACGAGCAGTACTTC. Its protein is CASSQEFRGADYEQYF. This chain uses TRBV4-3 with TRBJ2-7; D may be TRBD2 (7 bases). Trimming left V 0 bases short and J 3 bases short, with 15 bases between. Germline V gene sequence: CDR1 LGHNA, CDR2 YSLEER. The CDR3 extends over 16 amino acids.

V gene TRBV7-8 combines with J gene TRBJ2-5, with D possibly matching TRBD1 (5 bases). CDR1 SGHVS and CDR2 FQNEAQ come from the germline V gene. There are 13 residues in the CDR3. The ends were cut back, 5 bases at V and 5 bases at J, with 12 bases in the middle. The CDR3 loop is CASSDSPGETQYF. In DNA, the CDR3 is TGTGCCAGCAGCGACTCCCCAGGGGAGACCCAGTACTTC. The variable domain in full, with the rest retrieved from reference TRBV7-8 and TRBJ2-5, is GAGVSQSPRYKVAKRGQDVALRCDPISGHVSLFWYQQALGQGPEFLTYFQNEAQLDKSGLPSDRFFAERPEGSVSTLKIQRTQQEDSAVYLCASSDSPGETQYFGPGTRLLVL.

This clone was recorded a few times. This chain uses TRBV18 with TRBJ2-7; 9 bases are a match to TRBD1. The CDR3 sequence is 15 residues long. CDR1 is KGHSH and CDR2 is LQKENI in the germline V gene. V dropped 2 bases and J dropped 2; count of bases not matched to a gene: 4. Here the CDR3 reads CASSPSGTGTYEQYF. The CDR3 nucleotides are TGTGCCAGCTCACCATCCGGGACAGGGACCTACGAGCAGTACTTC.

A word on this clone: A junction boundary mismatches the germline segment, possibly from a read error. The chain uses TRBV25-1 and TRBJ2-1; 7 bases align to TRBD1. The CDR3 loop spans 17 amino acids. Germline assignment: CDR1 MGHDK and CDR2 SYGVNS. DNA for the CDR3: TGTGCCAGCAGTGCGGCCGGCGGCACAGGGGCCGCCAATGGGCAGTTCTTC. It specifies CASSAAGGTGAANGQFF.

The chain joins TRBV5-1 to TRBJ2-4, with D unclear. Germline V lookup: CDR1 SGHRS, CDR2 YFSETQ. CDR3 length: 14 residues. The V gene lost 0 bases and the J gene lost 0 bases, with 4 bases spanning the gap. DNA for the CDR3: TGCGCCAGCAGCTTGGGTCTAGCCAAAAACATTCAGTACTTC. Residues: CASSLGLAKNIQYF.

This clone was seen only once. The rearrangement joins TRBV28 to TRBJ2-7; a weak D match, TRBD1 (5 bases). This CDR3 comprises 14 residues. V was cut by 2 bases and J by 1 base, with 9 bases left in between. CDR1 MDHEN and CDR2 SYDVKM come from the germline V gene. CDR3 loop: CASSLAGQSYEQYF. In DNA, the CDR3 is TGTGCCAGCAGTTTAGCAGGGCAGTCCTACGAGCAGTACTTC.

This sequence joins TRBV6-5 and TRBJ1-2, with 8 bases matching TRBD1. With V trimmed by 2 bases and J by 2 bases, 4 bases remained unmatched. CDR1 is MNHEY, CDR2 SVGAGI, per germline. This CDR3 is built from 15 residues. CDR3: CASSYGNRGNYGYTF. The DNA for the CDR3 is TGTGCCAGCAGTTACGGAAACAGGGGGAACTATGGCTACACCTTC.

DNA of the CDR3: TGTGCCAGCAGTTTCCCCAGGGGTTCCCAGCAGTACTTC. This gives the protein CASSFPRGSQQYF. The chain recombines TRBV27 with TRBJ2-7, with D tentatively TRBD1 (6 bases). Germline CDR1 MNHEY, CDR2 SMNVEV (reference sequence). The germline V and J ends were trimmed by 3 bases and 8 bases, with 14 bases remaining between them. CDR3 size: 13 residues.

In its sample, this clone was seen once. The gene calls are TRBV4-1 and TRBJ1-5; D gene uncertain. The CDR3 is 14 amino acids. The V end was cut by 1 base, the J end by 5 bases, with 9 bases between. Germline CDR1 reads MGHRA; CDR2 reads YSYEKL. The CDR3 DNA is TGCGCCAGCAGCCAAGTTTTACTGGATCAGCCCCAGCATTTT. It encodes CASSQVLLDQPQHF.

The chain links TRBV7-7 to TRBJ1-4; weak D call: TRBD1 (6 bases). V was clipped by 3 bases and J by 0 bases, with 11 bases between them. Germline values: CDR1 SSHAT, CDR2 FNYEAQ (reference sequence). CDR3 length: 16 residues. This chain's CDR3 is CASSLGTSSTNEKLFF. The CDR3 DNA sequence: TGTGCCAGCAGCTTGGGGACATCGTCAACTAATGAAAAACTGTTTTTT.

The chain links TRBV28 to TRBJ2-7; 12 bases are a match to TRBD2. Germline V gene data show CDR1 as MDHEN and CDR2 as SYDVKM. The junction had 6 bases not matched to a gene; V was cut back by 4 bases and J by 2 bases. CDR3 length equals 16 residues. The CDR3 reads CASSSSRTSGTYEQYF. In DNA, the CDR3 is TGTGCCAGCAGTTCCTCCCGGACTAGCGGGACCTACGAGCAGTACTTC.

The sample holds a few counts of this clone. V is TRBV29-1 and J is TRBJ1-1; D remains ambiguous. CDR3 length equals 12 residues. Germline-derived CDR1 and CDR2 are SQVTM and ANQGSEA. V lost 4 bases to trimming and J lost 1 base, with 7 bases between them. CDR3 amino acids: CSVGPGNTEAFF. CDR3 bases: TGCAGCGTTGGGCCGGGGAACACTGAAGCTTTCTTT. The whole variable domain, filled in from reference TRBV29-1 and TRBJ1-1, reads SAVISQKPSRDICQRGTSLTIQCQVDSQVTMMFWYRQQPGQSLTLIATANQGSEATYESGFVIDKFPISRPNLTFSTLTVSNMSPEDSSIYLCSVGPGNTEAFFGQGTRLTVV.

This chain joins TRBV4-1 and TRBJ2-5; 8 nucleotides line up with TRBD2. Germline V gene sequence: CDR1 MGHRA, CDR2 YSYEKL. The CDR3 runs 17 residues. The V gene end was trimmed by 0 bases and the J gene end by 5 bases; junction bases not matched to a gene: 11. CDR3 residues: CASSQDPRGGRPETQYF. CDR3 nucleotides: TGCGCCAGCAGCCAAGATCCCCGGGGGGGGCGCCCGGAGACCCAGTACTTC.

The chain combines TRBV2 with TRBJ2-1, with 10 bases lining up with TRBD1. CDR3 size: 14 residues. Germline V gene sequence: CDR1 SNHLY, CDR2 FYNNEI. V gave up 6 bases and J gave up 8 bases; unmatched junction bases: 7. The CDR3 nucleotides read TGTGCCAGCAGCCGGGACAGGGGATTAGATGAGCAGTTCTTC. Translated: CASSRDRGLDEQFF.

The chain uses TRBV28 and TRBJ2-6, with 7 bases lining up with TRBD1. The CDR3 totals 15 residues. The V and J ends lost 5 bases and 2 bases, in that order; junction bases with no gene match: 3. Germline CDR1 MDHEN, CDR2 SYDVKM. The CDR3 bases are TGTGCCAGCAGTGCCGACAGGGCTGGGGCCAACGTCCTGACTTTC. It is translated as CASSADRAGANVLTF.